This T cell receptor (beta chain) was captured by sequencing in a study of blood T cells in healthy people across ages. Study-wide findings and caveats: Because sorting was not performed, PBMCs prevented conclusive naive versus antigen-experienced comparison. Changes in expanded clonotypes were possibly confounded, as the CMV status of donors was unknown.

CDR3 length: 15 amino acids. Per germline, CDR1 DFQATT and CDR2 SNEGSKA (reference sequence). Trimming stripped 3 bases from V and 0 bases from J, with 9 bases between. A second 7 to 11 cycle PCR used barcoded and J-beta primers. TCRdb analysed the 5' RACE reads with MiXCR anew, one entry per CDR3 protein. The sample contains under 2 million distinct CDR3 sequences, 30% to 35% of which appear only once. This clonotype came up many times. Its antigen is still unknown. This chain uses TRBV20-1 with TRBJ2-6; a possible D gene is TRBD1 (6 bases). The clonotype comes from a woman aged 30 to 39 in good health. The sequenced sample consisted of blood. CDR3 sequence: CSARDSISGANVLTF. The CDR3 bases are TGCAGTGCTAGGGACAGTATCTCTGGGGCCAACGTCCTGACTTTC.